The present T cell receptor (beta chain) was sequenced within a study of cytomegalovirus exposure and HLA in healthy donors. The study, taken as a whole, reports: Relative to the roughly 690-donor mean, N-insertions were reportedly fewer in an Asian-associated ancestry cluster in a later analysis. Rates of TCR association differed by HLA locus in a later analysis, with DRB1 highest and HLA-C lowest.

Comment on this clone: Its antigen remains unknown.

In the PCR, 60 Vbeta and 13 Jbeta primers were used. TCRdb's copy holds only in-frame clones and misses some; the assay was immunoSEQ multiplex PCR. The sample lists around 130,000 clones; around 77% were seen once. The receptor was isolated from a man in his fifties in good health and CMV-seronegative. The sequenced sample consisted of PBMCs.

The CDR3 protein is CASSFGGSGANVLTF. In DNA form, the CDR3 reads TGTGCCAGCAGTTTTGGCGGATCTGGGGCCAACGTCCTGACTTTC. The rearrangement uses TRBV28 and TRBJ2-6; D gene ambiguous. CDR1 and CDR2 from the germline V gene are MDHEN and SYDVKM. Trimming shortened V by 3 bases and J by 1 base, and 7 bases separated the two germline ends. The CDR3 has 15 residues.